This T cell receptor beta chain was found in a study of control samples from healthy donors and cancer patients. Produced via immunoSEQ multiplex PCR; TCRdb's table is partial and in-frame only. The data contain roughly 64,000 clones, roughly nine tenths of them singletons. Germline CDR1 reads MGHRA; CDR2 reads YSYEKL. CDR3 length: 14 amino acids. Concerning this clone: The junction departs from germline at one end; a sequencing error may be responsible.

The sequence came from a woman aged 45-65 years with colorectal cancer. The sequencing input was PBMCs. This chain joins TRBV4-1 and TRBJ2-7; D possibly uses TRBD1 or TRBD2 (6 bases each). CDR3 sequence: CARRRAGGAGEQYF. For the CDR3, the DNA is TGCGCCCGCAGACGCGCCGGGGGCGCGGGGGAGCAGTACTTC.